These 11 T cell receptor beta chains originate from one sample sequenced in a study of metastatic and nonmetastatic thyroid tumors. Not a single patient had been given any form of treatment at any point before undergoing thyroid surgery. TCRdb re-analyzed the PCR reads using MiXCR. The sample lists more than 15,000 clones, 34% occurring once. Sequencing was done on a sample of tumor tissue. Source of these receptors: a female donor with papillary thyroid cancer or a benign thyroid nodule (not recorded which). Some clones in this sample may be carry-over from other donors' samples.

As to this clone: At one boundary the junction diverges from the germline segment, which might be a read error. J is TRBJ2-7 and V is TRBV2; TRBD2 is a possible D gene (6 bases). Germline V gene lookup returns CDR1 SNHLY and CDR2 FYNNEI. CDR3 length: 14 residues. CDR3: CASCWGDRVYVQYF. CDR3 DNA sequence: TGTGCCAGCTGTTGGGGGGACCGCGTGTACGTGCAGTACTTC.

This CDR3 reads CASSQDNLERYNEQFF. CDR3 DNA: TGTGCCAGCAGCCAAGATAATTTAGAGCGATACAATGAGCAGTTCTTC. The genes are TRBV4-2 and TRBJ2-1, with unresolved D. The CDR3 contains 16 residues. V was pared by 0 bases and J by 4 bases, with 13 bases between. In germline, CDR1 is LGHNA, CDR2 YNFKEQ.

The chain has TRBV7-2 and TRBJ2-3, with a possible D match to TRBD1 (6 bases). CDR1 is SGHTA and CDR2 is FQGNSA in the germline V gene. CDR3 size: 14 residues. V lost 0 bases, J lost 2 bases, and 6 bases lay in between. The CDR3 spells CASSLAGATDTQYF. The CDR3 DNA reads TGTGCCAGCAGCTTAGCGGGGGCCACAGATACGCAGTATTTT.

In this sample, this clone is medium-sized (0.01 to 0.1%). V gene TRBV11-2 combines with J gene TRBJ2-7; possible D gene TRBD1, 6 bases. Trimming shortened V by 4 bases and J by 2 bases, and 12 bases separated the two germline ends. The CDR3 has 14 amino acids. Per the germline V gene, CDR1 is SGHAT and CDR2 is FQNNGV. CDR3 in amino acids: CASSSQGQAYEQYF. DNA of the CDR3: TGTGCCAGCAGCTCCCAGGGGCAGGCCTACGAGCAGTACTTC.

The genes are TRBV6-1 and TRBJ2-1; 8 bases are shared with TRBD2. Germline V lookup: CDR1 MNHNS, CDR2 SASEGT. The CDR3 runs 15 residues. V lost 2 bases and J lost 0; bases outside the gene matches: 0. The CDR3 sequence: CASSELAGSYNEQFF. The CDR3 nucleotides read TGTGCCAGCAGTGAACTAGCGGGCTCCTACAATGAGCAGTTCTTC.

The CDR3 is CASRKALQTGELFF. CDR3 DNA sequence: TGTGCCAGCAGGAAGGCCCTTCAAACCGGGGAGCTGTTTTTT. The chain joins TRBV2 to TRBJ2-2, with D unresolved. Germline V gene sequence: CDR1 SNHLY, CDR2 FYNNEI. The CDR3 runs 14 residues. Trimming cost V 6 bases and J 5 bases, with 13 bases left between them.

This clone showed up many times. The J gene is TRBJ2-5, the V gene TRBV3-1; tentative D call: TRBD2 (7 bases). Germline CDR1 LGHDT, CDR2 YNNKEL (reference sequence). The CDR3 length is 14 residues. V lost 6 bases to trimming and J lost 5 bases, with 16 bases between them. This CDR3 reads CASRRGGAGETQYF. CDR3 in DNA: TGTGCCAGCAGACGAGGGGGGGCGGGGGAGACCCAGTACTTC.

This clone is large within its sample. The chain has TRBV28 and TRBJ2-5; D may match TRBD1 or TRBD2 (5 bases each). The V end lost 4 bases, the J end lost 5 bases, and 14 bases lay between the germline ends. The CDR3 covers 14 residues. Germline CDR1 and CDR2: MDHEN and SYDVKM. In DNA, the CDR3 is TGTGCCAGCAGTTGGGGGAACGGAGTGGAGACCCAGTACTTC. Protein sequence: CASSWGNGVETQYF.

This chain joins TRBV28 and TRBJ2-7, with D perhaps TRBD1 (6 bases). V gave up 6 bases and J gave up 3 bases, with 15 bases separating them. The CDR3 covers 14 residues. Germline values: CDR1 MDHEN, CDR2 SYDVKM. The CDR3 DNA sequence: TGTGCCAGCAGCGAAGAGACAGGATTCTACGAGCAGTACTTC. Its translation: CASSEETGFYEQYF. Full variable domain (rest looked up from reference TRBV28 and TRBJ2-7): DVKVTQSSRYLVKRTGEKVFLECVQDMDHENMFWYRQDPGLGLRLIYFSYDVKMKEKGDIPEGYSVSREKKERFSLILESASTNQTSMYLCASSEETGFYEQYFGPGTRLTVT.

This chain uses TRBV30 with TRBJ2-7, with 7 bases identical to TRBD1. The V gene's germline CDR1 is GTSNPN and CDR2 SVGIG (reference sequence). The CDR3 spans 12 residues. V gave up 5 bases and J gave up 7 bases; unmatched junction bases: 8. The CDR3 loop reads CAWGQDWGEQYF. The CDR3 coding sequence is TGTGCCTGGGGACAGGATTGGGGGGAGCAGTACTTC.

This clone was seen more than once but under ten times. This chain links TRBV2 with TRBJ2-7; D might be TRBD2 (6 bases). This CDR3 is built from 14 residues. The V gene lost 8 bases and the J gene lost 3 bases, with 17 bases spanning the gap. Germline lookup yields CDR1 SNHLY and CDR2 FYNNEI. CDR3 residues: CASAFGTAGYEQYF. CDR3 bases: TGTGCCAGCGCCTTCGGGACTGCCGGCTACGAGCAGTACTTC.